This TCR beta chain was identified in a study of blood T cell repertoires in COVID-19. Whole-study context: COVID-19 samples collected from the United States, Italy and Spain covered acute and convalescent phases. Nucleic acid was either cDNA or gDNA, and it came from T cells, B-cell-depleted T cells, or PBMCs.

This CDR3 region has 18 residues. Original methodology: Reference gene primer amplification gave estimated nucleated cell counts. Only in-frame clones appear in the TCRdb table, and some are missing; sequencing was by immunoSEQ multiplex PCR. From that table come the V and J calls and clone size; the DNA was used to work out D and trimming. The table has 200,000 to 250,000 clones, over 80% seen once. The receptor comes from a man younger than 40 who had recovered from COVID-19. The sequencing sample was made of peripheral blood. The chain couples TRBV21-1 to TRBJ1-5; the D call in the table, TRBD1, was not verified against the DNA. TRBV21-1 is described as a pseudogene. DNA for the CDR3: TGTGCCAGCAGCAAAGGGGAAGAGGATACAGGGGACAATCAGCCCCAGCATTTT. This sequence encodes CASSKGEEDTGDNQPQHF.